This T cell receptor beta chain was retrieved from a study of shared clonotypes between healthy human individuals. Researchers divided each subset's genomic DNA evenly across several immunoSEQ plates. The assay was immunoSEQ multiplex PCR, and TCRdb's table has in-frame clones only and misses some. The table has about 1.9 million clones, approximately 92% seen once. CD45RO-negative, CCR7-selected cells formed the naive CD8 fraction, which excluded terminally differentiated effector memory CD45RA+ cells. There were no recent acute infections or vaccinations among the donors, who were healthy HIV-negative adults. With 0 bases clipped from V and 2 bases from J, the junction kept 4 bases outside the gene matches. CDR1 and CDR2 from the germline V gene are SQVTM and ANQGSEA. This CDR3 contains 14 residues.

This rearrangement joins TRBV29-1 to TRBJ2-7; 7 bases match TRBD1. Sequencing was done on a sample of naive CD8+ T cells from PBMCs. The sequence was collected from a man aged 18 to 30 in good health. Some clones in this sample may be carry-over from other donors' samples. The CDR3 reads CSVEEGQRAYEQYF. CDR3 coding DNA: TGCAGCGTTGAAGAGGGACAGCGAGCCTACGAGCAGTACTTC.